The clone carrying this T cell receptor beta chain was detected ten times or more. Its antigen is still unknown. A TCRbeta library incorporating unique molecular identifiers was prepared. TCRdb reprocessed the PCR reads with MiXCR, giving one entry per CDR3 protein. The sample contains 750,000 to 950,000 distinct CDR3 sequences, roughly 15% of which appear only once. This entry is derived from a study of T-cell reconstitution after alpha-beta-depleted transplantation in children. The V gene's germline CDR1 is LNHNV and CDR2 YYDKDF (reference sequence). This CDR3 comprises 11 residues. Trimming removed 3 bases at V and 5 bases at J, with 5 bases between. Study findings and constraints: Surviving recipient cells, namely T cells and thymic progenitors, were the source of high day-60 TCRbeta diversity in some patients. Reportedly, only several hundred clones from non-depleted graft cells drove alpha-beta T-cell counts at about two months. T-cell numbers and diversity one year post-transplant derived largely from freshly generated T cells.

The material was PBMCs, mostly from graft donor cells, obtained 360 days after TCRalphabeta/CD19-depleted stem cell transplant. The clonotype was recovered from a male patient under 18 who had a stem cell transplant for acute lymphoblastic leukemia, so the T cells may come from the graft donor. The J gene is TRBJ2-7, the V gene TRBV15; D remains ambiguous. The DNA of the CDR3 is TGTGCCACCAGCAGCACAGACGAGCAGTACTTC. Protein: CATSSTDEQYF. The entire variable domain, with the rest obtained from reference TRBV15 and TRBJ2-7, is as follows: DAMVIQNPRYQVTQFGKPVTLSCSQTLNHNVMYWYQQKSSQAPKLLFHYYDKDFNNEADTPDNFQSRRPNTSFCFLDIRSPGLGDTAMYLCATSSTDEQYFGPGTRLTVT.